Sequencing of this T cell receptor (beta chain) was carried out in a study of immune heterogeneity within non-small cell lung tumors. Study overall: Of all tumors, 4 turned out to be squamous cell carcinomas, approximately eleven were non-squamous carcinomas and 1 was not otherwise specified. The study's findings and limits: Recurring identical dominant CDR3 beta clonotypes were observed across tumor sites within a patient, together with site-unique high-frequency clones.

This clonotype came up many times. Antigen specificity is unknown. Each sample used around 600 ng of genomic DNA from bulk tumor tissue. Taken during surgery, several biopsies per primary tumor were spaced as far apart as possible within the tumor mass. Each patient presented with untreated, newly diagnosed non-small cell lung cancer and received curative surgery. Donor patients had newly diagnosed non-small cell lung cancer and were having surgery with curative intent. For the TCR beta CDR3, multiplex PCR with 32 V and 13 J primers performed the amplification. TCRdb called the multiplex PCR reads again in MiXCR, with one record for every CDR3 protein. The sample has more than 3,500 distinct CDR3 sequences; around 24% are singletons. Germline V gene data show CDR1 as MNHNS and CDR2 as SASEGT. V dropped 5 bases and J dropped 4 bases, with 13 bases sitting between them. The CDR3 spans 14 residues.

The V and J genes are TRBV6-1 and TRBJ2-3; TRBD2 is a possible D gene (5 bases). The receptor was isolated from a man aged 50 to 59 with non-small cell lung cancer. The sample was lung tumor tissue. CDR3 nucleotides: TGTGCCAGCAGTCCGGGATCAAAGGCAGATACGCAGTATTTT. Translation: CASSPGSKADTQYF.